These 30 T cell receptor beta chains share one sample of origin, sequenced in a study of OX40 agonist ivuxolimab in advanced cancers. Only in-frame clones appear in the TCRdb table, and some are missing; sequencing was by immunoSEQ multiplex PCR. The sample includes some 23,000 clones, around three quarters of them seen just once. The material sequenced was CD4+ or CD8+ T cells sorted from blood, taken in a trial of the OX40 agonist ivuxolimab. These receptors were taken from an adult with an advanced solid tumor such as melanoma, head and neck, liver or kidney cancer.

The chain is built from TRBV2 and TRBJ2-1, with 8 bases that match TRBD1. The V and J ends lost 3 bases and 3 bases, in that order; junction bases with no gene match: 4. CDR1 is SNHLY, CDR2 FYNNEI, per germline. This CDR3 comprises 15 residues. CDR3 sequence: CASSDRTGFYNEQFF. The CDR3 DNA follows: TGTGCCAGCAGTGATAGGACAGGGTTCTACAATGAGCAGTTCTTC.

The count of this clone is one. V and J are TRBV12-5 and TRBJ2-5; D remains unclear. Gene TRBJ2-7 matches the end of the DNA better, so the J call may be wrong. Germline values: CDR1 LGHNT, CDR2 FRNRAP. The CDR3 spans 13 residues. In DNA form, the CDR3 reads TGTGCTAGTGGTTTGCTGCTTGCGTACGAGCAGTACTTC. As protein: CASGLLLAYEQYF.

This clone was counted once. The V call is TRBV19, the J call TRBJ1-2, with TRBD1 matching over 7 bases. After removal of 5 bases from V and 7 bases from J, the junction contained 4 bases not matched to a gene. CDR1 is LNHDA and CDR2 is SQIVND in the germline V gene (reference sequence). The CDR3 is made up of 12 amino acids. The CDR3 DNA reads as TGTGCCAGTAGTCAGGGACAGAGTGGCTACACCTTC. Amino acids: CASSQGQSGYTF.

The V gene is TRBV7-8, the J gene TRBJ1-2, with a weak D call TRBD1 (6 bases). This CDR3 has 15 residues. V was clipped by 5 bases and J by 7 bases, with 20 bases between them. Germline CDR1 SGHVS, CDR2 FQNEAQ. The chain's CDR3 is CASSQVLQGHGGYTF. The CDR3, as DNA: TGTGCCAGCAGCCAAGTGTTGCAGGGGCACGGTGGCTACACCTTC.

The rearrangement links TRBV11-3 to TRBJ2-1; no reliable D call. Trimming pared 0 bases from V and 7 bases from J, leaving 7 bases between. The CDR3 sequence is 13 residues long. Germline V CDR1 and CDR2: SGHNT, YENEEA. CDR3: CASSLDRSNEQFF. The CDR3 DNA is TGTGCCAGCAGCTTAGATAGATCAAATGAGCAGTTCTTC.

The chain has TRBV11-2 and TRBJ1-5; D is unresolved. Per the germline V gene, CDR1 is SGHAT and CDR2 is FQNNGV. The CDR3 totals 14 residues. Trimming removed 5 bases at V and 6 bases at J, with 14 bases between. This chain's CDR3 is CASSADGGGQPQHF. CDR3 DNA: TGTGCCAGCAGCGCCGACGGAGGAGGTCAGCCCCAGCATTTT.

The V and J genes are TRBV7-2 and TRBJ2-1, with 8 positions matching TRBD2. Germline V gene lookup returns CDR1 SGHTA and CDR2 FQGNSA. The CDR3 length is 16 residues. The trim removed 1 base at V and 6 bases at J, leaving 8 bases unmatched. The CDR3 sequence: CASSLGRGGMLNEQFF. In DNA form, the CDR3 reads TGTGCCAGCAGCTTAGGTCGGGGGGGGATGCTCAATGAGCAGTTCTTC.

The rearrangement uses TRBV7-9 and TRBJ1-3; 10 nucleotides line up with TRBD1. This CDR3 spans 15 amino acids. The germline V gene has CDR1 SEHNR and CDR2 FQNEAQ (reference sequence). V gave up 6 bases and J gave up 7 bases; unmatched junction bases: 9. The CDR3 reads CASSQGQGILNTIYF. CDR3 DNA: TGTGCCAGCAGTCAGGGACAGGGGATATTGAACACCATATATTTT.

Regarding this clone: One end of the junction does not line up with germline, which may come from a read error. V and J are TRBV18 and TRBJ2-3, with 7 bases identical to TRBD2. Germline assignment: CDR1 KGHSH and CDR2 LQKENI. This CDR3 is built from 14 residues. The CDR3, as DNA: TGTGCCAGCTCGCCACAGCGGGGTCCAGATACGCAGTATTTT. Translating gives CASSPQRGPDTQYF.

The chain recombines TRBV9 with TRBJ2-7; 15 bases map to TRBD2. This CDR3 contains 16 residues. The V gene's germline CDR1 is SGDLS and CDR2 YYNGEE. J lost 2 bases, V lost 0 bases, and 0 bases had no gene match. CDR3 region: CASSVGTSGGAYEQYF. The CDR3 DNA reads as TGTGCCAGCAGCGTAGGGACTAGCGGGGGGGCCTACGAGCAGTACTTC.

The chain is built from TRBV2 and TRBJ2-5; 8 nucleotides line up with TRBD2. With V trimmed by 4 bases and J by 1 base, 5 bases remained unmatched. Germline V gene data show CDR1 as SNHLY and CDR2 as FYNNEI. CDR3 length: 15 residues. CDR3 residues: CASSGLAGSQETQYF. As DNA, the CDR3 is TGTGCCAGCAGTGGGTTAGCGGGGAGCCAAGAGACCCAGTACTTC.

This clone appeared a single time. The rearrangement uses TRBV28 and TRBJ2-2, with no clear D. The V gene's germline CDR1 is MDHEN and CDR2 SYDVKM. The CDR3 spans 12 residues. Trimming took off 6 bases at V and 3 bases at J, with 5 bases between the two ends. In DNA form, the CDR3 reads TGTGCCAGCAGAGTATACACCGGGGAGCTGTTTTTT. Residues: CASRVYTGELFF.

The chain employs TRBV27 and TRBJ2-3; D is undetermined. Germline V CDR1 and CDR2: MNHEY, SMNVEV (reference sequence). The CDR3 contains 14 residues. With 3 bases removed from V and 5 bases from J, the gap between germline ends came to 12 bases. CDR3 amino acids: CASSFLDVKDTQYF. CDR3 sequence (DNA): TGTGCCAGCAGTTTCCTCGATGTAAAAGATACGCAGTATTTT.

The chain joins TRBV23-1 to TRBJ2-7, with TRBD2 as a possible D gene (5 bases). Being an ORF, TRBV23-1 has a function that is uncertain. The CDR3 contains 15 residues. The germline V and J ends were trimmed by 6 bases and 0 bases, with 15 bases remaining between them. The CDR3 DNA is TGCGCCAGCAGCCCTGTGGAGGAAAGCTCCTACGAGCAGTACTTC. As protein: CASSPVEESSYEQYF.

The rearrangement joins TRBV18 to TRBJ1-5, with a weak D call TRBD1 (6 bases). CDR1 is KGHSH, CDR2 LQKENI, per germline. The CDR3 is made up of 16 amino acids. V lost 6 bases and J lost 2, with 17 bases in between. CDR3 nucleotides: TGTGCCAGCTCCAGTGTGGGGGCTCCTGGCAATCAGCCCCAGCATTTT. Protein: CASSSVGAPGNQPQHF.

This clone is a singleton in its sample. The chain couples TRBV4-1 to TRBJ2-5; possible D gene TRBD1, 6 bases. The CDR3 has 15 amino acids. Per the germline V gene, CDR1 is MGHRA and CDR2 is YSYEKL. Trimming took off 4 bases at V and 5 bases at J, with 17 bases between the two ends. CDR3 region: CASSLQGGAGETQYF. CDR3 coding DNA: TGCGCCAGCAGCCTCCAAGGGGGAGCCGGGGAGACCCAGTACTTC.

On this clone: The CDR3 end shows no conserved phenylalanine or tryptophan, and so a read error is likely. This chain joins TRBV19 and TRBJ1-5; 7 nucleotides line up with TRBD1. CDR1 LNHDA and CDR2 SQIVND come from the germline V gene (reference sequence). The CDR3 length is 13 residues. J gave up 5 bases and V 6 bases, and 4 bases lay outside the gene matches. CDR3 sequence: CASRDRWHQPQHL. The CDR3 nucleotides are TGTGCCAGTAGGGACAGGTGGCATCAGCCCCAGCATCTT.

V is TRBV19 and J is TRBJ2-1; no clear D gene. CDR3 length: 13 residues. Deletions cut 5 bases from V and 4 bases from J, with 9 bases between. Germline V gene sequence: CDR1 LNHDA, CDR2 SQIVND (reference sequence). The CDR3 is CASSYTGYNEQFF. The CDR3 nucleotides are TGTGCCAGTAGTTATACGGGTTACAATGAGCAGTTCTTC.

The chain employs TRBV5-4 and TRBJ1-2, with 12 bases fitting TRBD1. The CDR3 has 14 residues. V lost 4 bases and J lost 3; bases outside the gene matches: 1. Germline CDR1 reads SGHNT; CDR2 reads YYREEE (reference sequence). In DNA form, the CDR3 reads TGTGCCAGCAGCGGGACAGGGGGCTACTATGGCTACACCTTC. Its translation is CASSGTGGYYGYTF.

This clone has a handful of counts. This rearrangement joins TRBV19 to TRBJ1-1, with 7 nucleotides matching TRBD1. The CDR3 loop spans 14 amino acids. Trimming took 5 bases from V and 1 from J; bases not matched to a gene: 4. Germline V gives CDR1 LNHDA, CDR2 SQIVND (reference sequence). The CDR3: CASSARTGNTEAFF. In DNA form, the CDR3 reads TGTGCCAGTAGTGCACGGACAGGGAACACTGAAGCTTTCTTT.

CDR3 in DNA: TGTGCCAGCAGTCCCTTTGGGGTAGCAGGGGAGACCCAGTACTTC. This sequence encodes CASSPFGVAGETQYF. This chain uses TRBV6-5 with TRBJ2-5; a possible D gene is TRBD1 (5 bases). Germline CDR1 and CDR2: MNHEY and SVGAGI. This CDR3 is 15 amino acids long. Trimming shortened V by 5 bases and J by 5 bases, and 18 bases separated the two germline ends.

The chain employs TRBV11-2 and TRBJ1-2, with TRBD1 matching 11 bases. With V trimmed by 1 base and J by 13 bases, 5 bases remained unmatched. The CDR3 is 13 amino acids. CDR1 SGHAT and CDR2 FQNNGV come from the germline V gene. CDR3 sequence: CASSLAGQGALTF. CDR3 sequence (DNA): TGTGCCAGCAGCTTAGCCGGACAGGGGGCTCTCACCTTC.

This rearrangement joins TRBV2 to TRBJ2-5; D perhaps matches TRBD1 (6 bases). This CDR3 is built from 12 residues. CDR1 and CDR2 from the germline V gene are SNHLY and FYNNEI. V was clipped by 4 bases and J by 8 bases, with 11 bases between them. The CDR3 reads CASSASGVTQYF. As DNA, the CDR3 is TGTGCCAGCAGTGCCTCAGGGGTTACCCAGTACTTC.

V usage is TRBV5-1 and J usage is TRBJ2-6, with 8 positions matching TRBD1. Germline V gene data show CDR1 as SGHRS and CDR2 as YFSETQ. The CDR3 length is 19 residues. V dropped 2 bases and J dropped 0; count of bases not matched to a gene: 10. The CDR3 sequence: CASSLGQGGQLSGANVLTF. The CDR3 coding sequence is TGCGCCAGCAGCTTAGGACAGGGTGGCCAACTCTCTGGGGCCAACGTCCTGACTTTC.

This chain uses TRBV5-1 with TRBJ2-3, with 7 bases matching TRBD2. With 0 bases clipped from V and 0 bases from J, the junction kept 7 bases outside the gene matches. The CDR3 length is 17 residues. The germline V gene encodes CDR1 SGHRS and CDR2 YFSETQ. The CDR3 loop reads CASSLGRGSASTDTQYF. For the CDR3, the DNA is TGCGCCAGCAGCTTGGGGCGGGGGAGCGCTAGCACAGATACGCAGTATTTT.

The V call is TRBV19, the J call TRBJ1-1; D is unresolved. This CDR3 region has 13 residues. Germline V gives CDR1 LNHDA, CDR2 SQIVND (reference sequence). V shed 2 bases and J shed 0 bases, with 4 bases lying between them. The CDR3 loop reads CASSISVNTEAFF. For the CDR3, the DNA is TGTGCCAGTAGTATATCGGTGAACACTGAAGCTTTCTTT.

CDR3 region: CASSLQSTDTQYF. For the CDR3, the DNA is TGCGCCAGCAGCTTACAGAGTACAGATACGCAGTATTTT. The rearrangement links TRBV5-1 to TRBJ2-3; D is uncertain. In germline, CDR1 is SGHRS, CDR2 YFSETQ. The CDR3 is made up of 13 amino acids. The V gene lost 2 bases and the J gene lost 3 bases, with 7 bases spanning the gap.

This clone was counted between two and nine times. This sequence joins TRBV6-4 and TRBJ2-5; tentative D call: TRBD2 (5 bases). The CDR3 has 14 amino acids. CDR1 is MRHNA and CDR2 is SNTAGT in the germline V gene. The V end lost 9 bases, the J end lost 5 bases, and 19 bases lay between the germline ends. CDR3 bases: TGTGCCAGGGGGAGTACAATCGTTAGGGAGACCCAGTACTTC. It specifies CARGSTIVRETQYF.

V is TRBV9 and J is TRBJ1-5; the match to TRBD1 covers 8 bases. The CDR3 covers 15 residues. The trim removed 3 bases at V and 5 bases at J, leaving 7 bases unmatched. Germline V gives CDR1 SGDLS, CDR2 YYNGEE. The CDR3 region is CASSGTGSLYQPQHF. The CDR3 coding sequence is TGTGCCAGCAGCGGGACAGGGTCCCTTTATCAGCCCCAGCATTTT.

The chain links TRBV5-4 to TRBJ2-3, with D possibly being TRBD1 or TRBD2 (6 bases each). Germline loops: CDR1 SGHNT, CDR2 YYREEE (reference sequence). Between the trimmed V and J ends, which lost 5 bases and 0 bases, there was a span of 10 bases. This CDR3 region has 14 residues. In DNA, the CDR3 is TGTGCCAGCAGTACAGGGACTAGCACAGATACGCAGTATTTT. It encodes CASSTGTSTDTQYF.